The 16 T cell receptor beta chains below all came from one sample that was sequenced in a study of response to subunit inactivated influenza vaccine. TCRdb re-derived calls from the RT-PCR reads in MiXCR, one entry per CDR3 protein. The table shows around 570,000 distinct CDR3 sequences, with approximately 11% occurring only once. A further study also used this sample, focusing on T cells expressing NK-cell markers. From that paper: Scientists made TCR beta cDNA using 5'RACE template switching with UMIs.

Here the sequenced sample was PBMCs from blood, taken on the day of vaccination. These receptor sequences come from a man over 45 who received an inactivated influenza vaccine.

The rearrangement joins TRBV3-1 to TRBJ2-5; D is unclear. V was clipped by 3 bases and J by 1 base, with 12 bases between them. The germline CDR1 and CDR2 sequences are LGHDT and YNNKEL (reference sequence). The CDR3 is made up of 15 amino acids. The CDR3 sequence: CASSHGRAIQETQYF. DNA of the CDR3: TGTGCCAGCAGCCATGGCCGCGCCATCCAAGAGACCCAGTACTTC.

This clonotype was counted between two and nine times. The CDR3 reads CASSFAAQPQHF. For the CDR3, the DNA is TGTGCCAGCAGTTTTGCTGCTCAGCCCCAGCATTTT. The genes are TRBV28 and TRBJ1-5, with D hard to call. The CDR3 is 12 residues long. Deletions cut 3 bases from V and 6 bases from J, with 6 bases between. Germline lookup yields CDR1 MDHEN and CDR2 SYDVKM.

V is TRBV30 and J is TRBJ1-6, with D perhaps matching TRBD1 (5 bases). Germline CDR1 is GTSNPN and CDR2 is SVGIG (reference sequence). Trimming shortened V by 1 base and J by 0 bases, and 13 bases separated the two germline ends. This CDR3 has 17 residues. CDR3 sequence reads: CAWSDGVRGSYNSPLHF. CDR3 nucleotides: TGTGCCTGGAGTGACGGTGTTAGGGGCTCCTATAATTCACCCCTCCACTTT.

This clonotype was recorded a few times. The chain uses TRBV29-1 and TRBJ1-2; D uncertain. Germline V gene data show CDR1 as SQVTM and CDR2 as ANQGSEA. Trimming pared 7 bases from V and 3 bases from J, leaving 18 bases between. This CDR3 is 14 amino acids long. The CDR3 DNA reads TGCAGCGCCCTCGGGGAAAAGCGCTACTATGGCTACACCTTC. Protein sequence: CSALGEKRYYGYTF.

The CDR3 loop reads CATRREGGNEQFF. CDR3 sequence (DNA): TGTGCCACCAGGCGGGAGGGCGGCAATGAGCAGTTCTTC. The chain combines TRBV15 with TRBJ2-1, with 9 positions matching TRBD2. The CDR3 loop spans 13 amino acids. CDR1 is LNHNV and CDR2 is YYDKDF in the germline V gene (reference sequence). V was clipped by 6 bases and J by 6 bases; unmatched bases: 3.

The chain combines TRBV6-1 with TRBJ2-3, with D possibly TRBD2 on 5 matching bases. Per germline, CDR1 MNHNS and CDR2 SASEGT. This CDR3 has 13 residues. The V gene lost 7 bases and the J gene lost 4 bases, with 12 bases spanning the gap. Here the CDR3 DNA reads TGTGCCAGCAACATTCTGAGGGCAGATACGCAGTATTTT. Translation gives CASNILRADTQYF.

This chain uses TRBV7-2 with TRBJ2-1; D perhaps matches TRBD1 (5 bases). Germline CDR1 SGHTA, CDR2 FQGNSA. V gave up 7 bases and J gave up 4 bases, with 14 bases separating them. CDR3 length equals 14 residues. The CDR3 sequence is CASTASTGYNEQFF. CDR3 sequence (DNA): TGTGCCAGCACAGCCTCTACAGGTTACAATGAGCAGTTCTTC.

This clonotype was seen repeatedly, ten times or more. This sequence joins TRBV7-2 and TRBJ2-1; the D is unclear. The V and J ends lost 1 base and 5 bases respectively, with 0 bases between them. The CDR3 sequence is 11 residues long. Germline CDR1 SGHTA, CDR2 FQGNSA. CDR3 nucleotides: TGTGCCAGCAGCTTAGACAATGAGCAGTTCTTC. It specifies CASSLDNEQFF.

V gene TRBV5-1 combines with J gene TRBJ2-2; maybe TRBD1 (6 bases). The CDR3 runs 14 residues. Germline V gives CDR1 SGHRS, CDR2 YFSETQ. The ends were cut back, 4 bases at V and 4 bases at J, with 11 bases in the middle. The CDR3 bases are TGCGCCAGCAGCCCACAGGGAGTCACCGGGGAGCTGTTTTTT. This translates into CASSPQGVTGELFF.

There are many counts of this clonotype. This chain joins TRBV20-1 and TRBJ2-3, with TRBD2 identical over 11 bases. CDR3 length: 16 residues. Germline CDR1 reads DFQATT; CDR2 reads SNEGSKA (reference sequence). Trimming cost V 4 bases and J 4 bases; bases outside gene matches: 10. Written as DNA, the CDR3 is TGCAGTGCTACCGCACTAGCGGGAGATGGAGCAGATACGCAGTATTTT. It yields the protein CSATALAGDGADTQYF.

This clonotype was picked up many times. The chain couples TRBV6-2 or TRBV6-3 to TRBJ1-3, with D perhaps TRBD1 (6 bases). CDR3 length equals 19 residues. Trimming took 4 bases from V and 0 from J, leaving 22 bases between them. CDR1 is MNHEY, CDR2 SVGEGT, per germline. The CDR3 protein is CASSSFTTWDTYSGNTIYF. CDR3 bases: TGTGCCAGCAGTTCCTTCACAACATGGGACACCTACTCTGGAAACACCATATATTTT.

This clonotype came up a few times. The rearrangement links TRBV20-1 to TRBJ2-3, with a tentative D call TRBD2 (5 bases). Trimming shortened V by 1 base and J by 6 bases, and 14 bases separated the two germline ends. The CDR3 totals 14 residues. CDR1 is DFQATT, CDR2 SNEGSKA, per germline (reference sequence). CDR3: CSARGAARSDTQYF. The CDR3 DNA follows: TGCAGTGCTAGAGGAGCGGCCCGCTCCGATACGCAGTATTTT.

As concerns this clonotype: At one of its ends the junction is not consistent with the germline gene, which may arise from a read error. J is TRBJ2-6 and V is TRBV4-1; D unclear. The germline gives CDR1 MGHRA, CDR2 YSYEKL. The CDR3 sequence is 15 residues long. CDR3 in amino acids: CGSSQFSTGANVLTF. DNA for the CDR3: TGCGGCAGCAGCCAATTCAGCACTGGGGCCAACGTCCTGACTTTC.

This clonotype was observed a handful of times. This chain connects TRBV7-2 to TRBJ2-1; weak D call: TRBD1 (6 bases). The CDR3 extends over 12 amino acids. Trimming took off 5 bases at V and 13 bases at J, with 15 bases between the two ends. From germline, CDR1 is SGHTA and CDR2 FQGNSA. DNA of the CDR3: TGTGCCAGCAGCCGAGACACAGGGAGCCAGTTCTTC. Its translation: CASSRDTGSQFF.

This clonotype has just a few counts. This chain links TRBV12-3 or TRBV12-4 with TRBJ2-1; possibly TRBD2 for D (5 bases). The length of the CDR3 is 14 residues. V lost 4 bases and J lost 5, with 12 bases in between. CDR3 nucleotides: TGTGCCAGCAGTTCGGGGTTCGGGAACAATGAGCAGTTCTTC. This translates into CASSSGFGNNEQFF.

This clonotype was counted a few times. The chain joins TRBV30 to TRBJ2-1, with TRBD1 identical over 10 bases. After removal of 0 bases from V and 2 bases from J, the junction contained 4 bases not matched to a gene. The germline V gene has CDR1 GTSNPN and CDR2 SVGIG (reference sequence). This CDR3 region has 16 residues. This CDR3 reads CAWSVRDRGPYNEQFF. CDR3 bases: TGTGCCTGGAGTGTACGGGACAGGGGCCCCTACAATGAGCAGTTCTTC.